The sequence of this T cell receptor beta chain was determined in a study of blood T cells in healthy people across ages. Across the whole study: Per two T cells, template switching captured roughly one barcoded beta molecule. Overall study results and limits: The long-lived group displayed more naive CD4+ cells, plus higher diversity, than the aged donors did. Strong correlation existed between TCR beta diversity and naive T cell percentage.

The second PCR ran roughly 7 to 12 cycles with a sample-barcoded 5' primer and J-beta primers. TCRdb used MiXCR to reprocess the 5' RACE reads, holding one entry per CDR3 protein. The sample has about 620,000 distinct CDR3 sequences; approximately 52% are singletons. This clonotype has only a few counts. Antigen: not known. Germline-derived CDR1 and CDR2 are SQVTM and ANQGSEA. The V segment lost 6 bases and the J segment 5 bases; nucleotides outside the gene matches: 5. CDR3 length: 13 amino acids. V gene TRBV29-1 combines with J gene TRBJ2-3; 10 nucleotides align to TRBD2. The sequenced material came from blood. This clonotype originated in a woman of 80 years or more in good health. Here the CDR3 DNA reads TGCAGCGTCATAAGCGGGGGGGGAGATACGCAGTATTTT. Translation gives CSVISGGGDTQYF.